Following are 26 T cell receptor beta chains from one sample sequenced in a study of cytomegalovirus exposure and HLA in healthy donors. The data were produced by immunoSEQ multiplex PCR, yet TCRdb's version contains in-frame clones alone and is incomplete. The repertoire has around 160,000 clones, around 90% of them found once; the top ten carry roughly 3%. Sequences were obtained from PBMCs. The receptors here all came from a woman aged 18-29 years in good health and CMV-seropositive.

CDR3 protein: CASSLAQGAEETQYF. Here the CDR3 DNA reads TGTGCCAGCAGCTTAGCACAGGGGGCCGAAGAGACCCAGTACTTC. J is TRBJ2-5 and V is TRBV7-9, with 9 bases that match TRBD1. Per germline, CDR1 SEHNR and CDR2 FQNEAQ (reference sequence). The CDR3 is 15 residues long. V was clipped by 0 bases and J by 3 bases; unmatched bases: 2.

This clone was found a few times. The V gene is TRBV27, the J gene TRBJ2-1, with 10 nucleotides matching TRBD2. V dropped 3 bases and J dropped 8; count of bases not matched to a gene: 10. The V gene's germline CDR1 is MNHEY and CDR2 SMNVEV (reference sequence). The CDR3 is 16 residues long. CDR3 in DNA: TGTGCCAGCAGTTTGAGTACTAGCGGGGAGAGCGATGAGCAGTTCTTC. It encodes CASSLSTSGESDEQFF.

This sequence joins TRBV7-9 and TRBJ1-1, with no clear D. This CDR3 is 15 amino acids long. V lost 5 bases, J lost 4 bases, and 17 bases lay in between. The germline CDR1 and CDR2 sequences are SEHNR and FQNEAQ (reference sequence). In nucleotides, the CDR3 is TGTGCCAGCAGCCCCCGGGTGGTAGGGAGCACTGAAGCTTTCTTT. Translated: CASSPRVVGSTEAFF.

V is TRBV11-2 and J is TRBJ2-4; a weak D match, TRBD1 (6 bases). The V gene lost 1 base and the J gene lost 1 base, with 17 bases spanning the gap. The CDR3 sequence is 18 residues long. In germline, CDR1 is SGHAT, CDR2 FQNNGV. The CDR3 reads CASSLGPQGPGAKNIQYF. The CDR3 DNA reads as TGTGCCAGCAGCTTAGGTCCTCAGGGGCCAGGGGCCAAAAACATTCAGTACTTC.

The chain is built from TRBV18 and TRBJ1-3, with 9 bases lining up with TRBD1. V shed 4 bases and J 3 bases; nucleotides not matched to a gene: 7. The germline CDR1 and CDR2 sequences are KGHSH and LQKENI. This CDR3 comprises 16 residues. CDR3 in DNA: TGTGCCAGCTCACGGTGGACAGGGGTTATTGGAAACACCATATATTTT. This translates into CASSRWTGVIGNTIYF.

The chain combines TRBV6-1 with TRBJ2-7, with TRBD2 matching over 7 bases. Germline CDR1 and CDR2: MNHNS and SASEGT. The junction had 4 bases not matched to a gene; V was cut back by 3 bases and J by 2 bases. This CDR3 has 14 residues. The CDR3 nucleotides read TGTGCCAGCAGTGAGTCTAGCGGTCCCTACGAGCAGTACTTC. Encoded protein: CASSESSGPYEQYF.

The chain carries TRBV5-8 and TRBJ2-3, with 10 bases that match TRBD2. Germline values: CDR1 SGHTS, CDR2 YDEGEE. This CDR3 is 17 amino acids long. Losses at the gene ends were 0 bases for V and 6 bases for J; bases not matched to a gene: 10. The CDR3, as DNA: TGTGCCAGCAGCTTGGCCACTAGCGGGACCTCGCGGGATACGCAGTATTTT. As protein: CASSLATSGTSRDTQYF.

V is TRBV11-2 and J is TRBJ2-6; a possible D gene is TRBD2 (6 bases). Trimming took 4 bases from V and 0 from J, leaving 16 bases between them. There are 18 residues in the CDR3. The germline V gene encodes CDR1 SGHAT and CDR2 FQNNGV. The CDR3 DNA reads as TGTGCCAGCAGCTCGGGGGACCTAACAAGCTCTGGGGCCAACGTCCTGACTTTC. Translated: CASSSGDLTSSGANVLTF.

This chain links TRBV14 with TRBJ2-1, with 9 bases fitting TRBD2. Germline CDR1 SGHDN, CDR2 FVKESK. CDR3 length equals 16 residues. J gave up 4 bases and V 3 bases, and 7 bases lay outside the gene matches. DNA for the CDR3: TGTGCCAGCAGCCATGGGGGACTAGCACATTACAATGAGCAGTTCTTC. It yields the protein CASSHGGLAHYNEQFF. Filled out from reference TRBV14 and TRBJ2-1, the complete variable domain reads EAGVTQFPSHSVIEKGQTVTLRCDPISGHDNLYWYRRVMGKEIKFLLHFVKESKQDESGMPNNRFLAERTGGTYSTLKVQPAELEDSGVYFCASSHGGLAHYNEQFFGPGTRLTVL.

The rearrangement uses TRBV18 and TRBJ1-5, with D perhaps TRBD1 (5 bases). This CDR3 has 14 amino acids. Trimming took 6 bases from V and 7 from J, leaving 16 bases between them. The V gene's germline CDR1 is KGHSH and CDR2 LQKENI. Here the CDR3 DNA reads TGTGCCAGCTCGAAGGGGAATAGGAACCAGCCCCAGCATTTT. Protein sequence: CASSKGNRNQPQHF.

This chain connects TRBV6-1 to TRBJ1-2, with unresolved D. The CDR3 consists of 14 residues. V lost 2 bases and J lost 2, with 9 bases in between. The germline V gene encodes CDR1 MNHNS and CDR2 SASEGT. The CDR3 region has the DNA TGTGCCAGCAGTGAATCCGGGAGAAACTATGGCTACACCTTC. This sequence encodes CASSESGRNYGYTF.

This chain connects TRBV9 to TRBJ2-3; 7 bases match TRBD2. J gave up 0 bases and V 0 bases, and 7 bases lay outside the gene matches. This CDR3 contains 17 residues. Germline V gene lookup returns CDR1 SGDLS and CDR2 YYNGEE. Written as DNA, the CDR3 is TGTGCCAGCAGCGTAGGGACTCGGCGGGGGAGCACAGATACGCAGTATTTT. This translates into CASSVGTRRGSTDTQYF.

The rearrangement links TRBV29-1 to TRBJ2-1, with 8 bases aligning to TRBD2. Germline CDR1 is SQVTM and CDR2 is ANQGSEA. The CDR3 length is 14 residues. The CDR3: CPNGGGSSYNEQFF. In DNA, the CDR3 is TGCCCCAACGGGGGGGGGTCCTCCTACAATGAGCAGTTCTTC.

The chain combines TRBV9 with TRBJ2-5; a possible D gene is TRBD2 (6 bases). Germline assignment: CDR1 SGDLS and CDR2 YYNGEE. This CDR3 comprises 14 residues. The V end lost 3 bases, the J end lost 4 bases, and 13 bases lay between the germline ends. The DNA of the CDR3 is TGTGCCAGCAGCGCTCGCCTAGCGTCAGAGACCCAGTACTTC. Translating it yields CASSARLASETQYF.

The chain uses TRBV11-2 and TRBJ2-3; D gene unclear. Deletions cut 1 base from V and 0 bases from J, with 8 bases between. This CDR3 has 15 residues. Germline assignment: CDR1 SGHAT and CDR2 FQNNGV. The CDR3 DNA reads TGTGCCAGCAGCTTAGCGGCGACTAGCACAGATACGCAGTATTTT. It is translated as CASSLAATSTDTQYF.

DNA of the CDR3: TGTGCCAGCAGCTTAGCGGGGACTAGCGGGGGGCTCGAGCAGTACTTC. It codes for CASSLAGTSGGLEQYF. The chain is built from TRBV7-2 and TRBJ2-7; 15 bases line up with TRBD2. The CDR3 sequence is 16 residues long. V lost 0 bases, J lost 6 bases, and 3 bases stayed unmatched. The germline V gene has CDR1 SGHTA and CDR2 FQGNSA.

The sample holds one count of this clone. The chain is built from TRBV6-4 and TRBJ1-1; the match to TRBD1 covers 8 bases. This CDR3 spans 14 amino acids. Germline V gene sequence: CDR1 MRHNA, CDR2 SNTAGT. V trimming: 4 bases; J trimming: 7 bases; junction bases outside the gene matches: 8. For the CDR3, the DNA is TGTGCCAGCAGTGCTACAGGGGGTGGAGGTGAAGCTTTCTTT. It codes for CASSATGGGGEAFF.

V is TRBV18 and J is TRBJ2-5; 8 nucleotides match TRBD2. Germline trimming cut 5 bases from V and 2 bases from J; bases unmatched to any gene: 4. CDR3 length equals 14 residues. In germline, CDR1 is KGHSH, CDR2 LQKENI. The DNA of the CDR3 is TGTGCCAGCTCAAGGTCGGGGGGGCAAGAGACCCAGTACTTC. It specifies CASSRSGGQETQYF.

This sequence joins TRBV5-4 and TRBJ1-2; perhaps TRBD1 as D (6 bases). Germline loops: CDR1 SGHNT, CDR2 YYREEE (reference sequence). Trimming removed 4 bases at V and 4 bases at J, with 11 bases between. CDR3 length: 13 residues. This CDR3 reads CASSRTESYGYTF. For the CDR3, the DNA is TGTGCCAGCAGCCGGACAGAGAGCTATGGCTACACCTTC.

The CDR3 loop is CASSLVAGGVTEAFF. Written as DNA, the CDR3 is TGCGCCAGCAGCTTGGTAGCAGGGGGCGTAACTGAAGCTTTCTTT. The chain uses TRBV5-1 and TRBJ1-1; 8 bases are a match to TRBD1. V trimming: 0 bases; J trimming: 5 bases; junction bases outside the gene matches: 6. The CDR3 runs 15 residues. Looked up from germline, CDR1 is SGHRS and CDR2 is YFSETQ. Full variable domain (outside the CDR3, taken from reference TRBV5-1 and TRBJ1-1): KAGVTQTPRYLIKTRGQQVTLSCSPISGHRSVSWYQQTPGQGLQFLFEYFSETQRNKGNFPGRFSGRQFSNSRSEMNVSTLELGDSALYLCASSLVAGGVTEAFFGQGTRLTVV.

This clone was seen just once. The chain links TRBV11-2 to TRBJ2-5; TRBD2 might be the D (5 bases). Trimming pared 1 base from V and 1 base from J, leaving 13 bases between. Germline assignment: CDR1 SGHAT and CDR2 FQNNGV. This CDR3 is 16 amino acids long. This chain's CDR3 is CASSLAQRSLQETQYF. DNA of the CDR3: TGTGCCAGCAGCTTAGCCCAGCGGTCTCTCCAAGAGACCCAGTACTTC.

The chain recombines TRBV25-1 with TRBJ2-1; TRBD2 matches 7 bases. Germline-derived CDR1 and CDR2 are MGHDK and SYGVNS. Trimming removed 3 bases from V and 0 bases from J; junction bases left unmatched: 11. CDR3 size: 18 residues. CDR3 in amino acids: CASSDPYGGSLSYNEQFF. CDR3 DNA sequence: TGTGCCAGCAGTGACCCGTACGGGGGGTCCCTCTCCTACAATGAGCAGTTCTTC.

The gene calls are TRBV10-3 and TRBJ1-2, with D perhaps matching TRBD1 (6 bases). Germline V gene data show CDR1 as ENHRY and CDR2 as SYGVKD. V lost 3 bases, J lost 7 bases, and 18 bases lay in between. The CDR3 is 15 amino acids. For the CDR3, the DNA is TGTGCCATCAGTGAAGCGGTTGGGGGCTCGACTGGCTACACCTTC. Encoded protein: CAISEAVGGSTGYTF.

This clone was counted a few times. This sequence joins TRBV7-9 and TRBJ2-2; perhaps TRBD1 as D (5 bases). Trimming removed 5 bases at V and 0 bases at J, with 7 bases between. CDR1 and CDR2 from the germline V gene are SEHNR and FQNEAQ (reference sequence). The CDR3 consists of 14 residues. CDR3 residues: CASSGQANTGELFF. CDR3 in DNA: TGTGCCAGCAGCGGACAAGCGAACACCGGGGAGCTGTTTTTT.

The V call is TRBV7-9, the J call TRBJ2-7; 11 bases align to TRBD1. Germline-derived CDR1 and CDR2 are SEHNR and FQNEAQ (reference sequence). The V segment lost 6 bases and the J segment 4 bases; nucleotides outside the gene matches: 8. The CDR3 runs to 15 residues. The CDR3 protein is CASSTRRDRGYEQYF. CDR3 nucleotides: TGTGCCAGCAGTACCCGCCGGGACAGGGGGTACGAGCAGTACTTC.

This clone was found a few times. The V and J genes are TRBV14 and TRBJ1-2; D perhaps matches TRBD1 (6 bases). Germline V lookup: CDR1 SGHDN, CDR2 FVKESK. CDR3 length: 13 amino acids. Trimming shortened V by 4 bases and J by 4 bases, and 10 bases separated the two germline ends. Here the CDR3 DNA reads TGTGCCAGCAGCCGATCAGGGGTCTATGGCTACACCTTC. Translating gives CASSRSGVYGYTF.